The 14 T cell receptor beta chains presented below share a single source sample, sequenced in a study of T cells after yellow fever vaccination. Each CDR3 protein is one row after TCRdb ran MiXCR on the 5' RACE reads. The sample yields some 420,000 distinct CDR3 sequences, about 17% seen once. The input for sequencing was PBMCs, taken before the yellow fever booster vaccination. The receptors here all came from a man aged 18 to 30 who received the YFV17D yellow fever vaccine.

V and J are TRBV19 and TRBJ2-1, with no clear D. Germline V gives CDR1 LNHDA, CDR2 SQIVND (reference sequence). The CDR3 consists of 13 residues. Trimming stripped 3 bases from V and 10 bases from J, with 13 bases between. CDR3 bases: TGTGCCAGTAGTATCAAGCCTTGGTACGAGCAGTTCTTC. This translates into CASSIKPWYEQFF.

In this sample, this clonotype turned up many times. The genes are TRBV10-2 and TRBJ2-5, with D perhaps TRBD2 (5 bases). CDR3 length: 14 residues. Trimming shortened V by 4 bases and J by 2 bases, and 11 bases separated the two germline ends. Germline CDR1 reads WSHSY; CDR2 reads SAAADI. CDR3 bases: TGCGCCAGCAGTGGCTATGGAGGACAAGAGACCCAGTACTTC. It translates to CASSGYGGQETQYF.

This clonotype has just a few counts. The CDR3 spells CASSLAADEQFF. CDR3 sequence (DNA): TGTGCCAGCAGCTTAGCCGCGGATGAGCAGTTCTTC. The J gene is TRBJ2-1, the V gene TRBV7-9; D gene unclear. From germline, CDR1 is SEHNR and CDR2 FQNEAQ (reference sequence). V was clipped by 0 bases and J by 8 bases, with 5 bases between them. This CDR3 has 12 amino acids.

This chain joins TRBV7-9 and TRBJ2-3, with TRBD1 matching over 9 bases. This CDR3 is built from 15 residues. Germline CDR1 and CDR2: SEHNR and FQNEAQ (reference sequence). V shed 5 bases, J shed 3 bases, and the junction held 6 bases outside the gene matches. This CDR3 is CASSRTGGWTDTQYF. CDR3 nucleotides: TGTGCCAGCAGCCGAACAGGGGGCTGGACAGATACGCAGTATTTT.

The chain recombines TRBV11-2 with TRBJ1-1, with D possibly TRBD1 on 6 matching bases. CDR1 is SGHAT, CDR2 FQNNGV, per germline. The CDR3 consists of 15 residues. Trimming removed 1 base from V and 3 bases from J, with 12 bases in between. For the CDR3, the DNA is TGTGCCAGCAGCTTAGTGAGAGGGGGACACACTGAAGCTTTCTTT. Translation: CASSLVRGGHTEAFF.

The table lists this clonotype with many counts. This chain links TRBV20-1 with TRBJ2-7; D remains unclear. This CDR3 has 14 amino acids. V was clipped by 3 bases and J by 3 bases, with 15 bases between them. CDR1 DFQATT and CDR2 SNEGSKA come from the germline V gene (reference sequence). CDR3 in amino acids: CSARTPVRFYEQYF. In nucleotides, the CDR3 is TGCAGTGCTAGGACTCCTGTAAGGTTCTACGAGCAGTACTTC.

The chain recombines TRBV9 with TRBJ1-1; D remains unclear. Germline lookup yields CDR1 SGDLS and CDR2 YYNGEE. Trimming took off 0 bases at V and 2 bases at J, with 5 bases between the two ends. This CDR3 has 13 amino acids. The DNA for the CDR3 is TGTGCCAGCAGCGTAGATCACAACACTGAAGCTTTCTTT. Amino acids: CASSVDHNTEAFF.

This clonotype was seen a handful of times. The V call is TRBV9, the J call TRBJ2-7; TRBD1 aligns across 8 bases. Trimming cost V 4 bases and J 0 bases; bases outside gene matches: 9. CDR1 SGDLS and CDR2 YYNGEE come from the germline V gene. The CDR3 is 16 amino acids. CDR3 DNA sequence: TGTGCCAGCAGCCCGCGGGACAGGCGTTTCTCCTACGAGCAGTACTTC. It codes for CASSPRDRRFSYEQYF.

The CDR3 coding sequence is TGCGCCAGCAGCTTGGTCCCGACAGGGGTAATGAACACTGAAGCTTTCTTT. Its translation is CASSLVPTGVMNTEAFF. V gene TRBV5-1 combines with J gene TRBJ1-1; 8 nucleotides align to TRBD1. V gave up 0 bases and J gave up 0 bases; unmatched junction bases: 7. The CDR3 is 17 residues long. The germline V gene encodes CDR1 SGHRS and CDR2 YFSETQ.

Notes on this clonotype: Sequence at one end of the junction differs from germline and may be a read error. Here the CDR3 DNA reads TGTGCCGGCAGTCCCCGACTAGTCGCTGAGCAGTTCTTC. Residues: CAGSPRLVAEQFF. This chain links TRBV12-3 or TRBV12-4 with TRBJ2-1; TRBD2 is a possible D gene (6 bases). The CDR3 is made up of 13 amino acids.

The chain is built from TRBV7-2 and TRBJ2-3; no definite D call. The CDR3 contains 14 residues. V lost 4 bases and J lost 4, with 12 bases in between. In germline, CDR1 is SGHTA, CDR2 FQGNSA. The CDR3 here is CASSYSNPPDTQYF. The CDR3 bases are TGTGCCAGCAGCTATAGCAACCCACCAGATACGCAGTATTTT.

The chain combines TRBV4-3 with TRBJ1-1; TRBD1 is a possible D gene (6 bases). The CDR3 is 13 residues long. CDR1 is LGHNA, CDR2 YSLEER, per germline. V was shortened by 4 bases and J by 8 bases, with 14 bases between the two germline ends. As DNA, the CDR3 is TGCGCCAGCAGCCGACAGGATCGTTCAGAAGCTTTCTTT. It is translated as CASSRQDRSEAFF.

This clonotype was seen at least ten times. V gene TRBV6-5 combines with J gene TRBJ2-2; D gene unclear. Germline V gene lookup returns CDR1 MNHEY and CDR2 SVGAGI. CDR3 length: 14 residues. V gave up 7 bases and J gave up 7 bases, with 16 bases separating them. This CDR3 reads CASKGFSGYGELFF. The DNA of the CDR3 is TGTGCCAGCAAAGGTTTTTCGGGTTACGGGGAGCTGTTTTTT.

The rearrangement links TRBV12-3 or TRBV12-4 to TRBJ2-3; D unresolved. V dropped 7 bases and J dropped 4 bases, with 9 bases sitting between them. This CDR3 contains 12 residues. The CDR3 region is CASTRRPDTQYF. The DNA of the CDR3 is TGTGCCAGCACCCGTAGGCCAGATACGCAGTATTTT.